This T cell receptor (beta chain) was obtained from a study of PD-1 blockade in classical Hodgkin lymphoma. This clone was observed a handful of times. There was relapse after autologous stem cell transplantation in every patient, and there was variation in brentuximab vedotin exposure. CDR1 is MNHNS, CDR2 SASEGT, per germline. V lost 8 bases and J lost 6; bases outside the gene matches: 10. CDR3 length: 14 amino acids. Some clones are missing from TCRdb's copy, which holds only in-frame ones; the method was immunoSEQ multiplex PCR. The data show 40,000 to 60,000 clones, around 67% seen once. This specimen consisted of peripheral blood mononuclear cells (PBMCs), obtained before the second cycle of nivolumab. This clonotype originated in a human donor with classical Hodgkin lymphoma. The J gene is TRBJ1-2, the V gene TRBV6-1; TRBD1 aligns across 9 bases. This chain's CDR3 is CASSLNRGQDGYTF. The CDR3 DNA sequence: TGTGCCAGCTCCTTGAACAGGGGGCAGGATGGCTACACCTTC.